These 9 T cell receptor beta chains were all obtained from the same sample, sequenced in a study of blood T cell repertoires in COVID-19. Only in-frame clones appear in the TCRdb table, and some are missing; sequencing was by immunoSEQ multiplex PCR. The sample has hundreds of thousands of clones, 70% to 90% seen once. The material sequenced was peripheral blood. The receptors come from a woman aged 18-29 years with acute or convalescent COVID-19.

CDR3 protein: CASSVRTDSYNSPLHF. The DNA of the CDR3 is TGTGCCAGCAGCGTACGGACGGACAGTTATAATTCACCCCTCCACTTT. The chain carries TRBV9 and TRBJ1-6; maybe TRBD1 (6 bases). The CDR3 has 16 amino acids. The V end lost 1 base, the J end lost 4 bases, and 12 bases lay between the germline ends. Per the germline V gene, CDR1 is SGDLS and CDR2 is YYNGEE.

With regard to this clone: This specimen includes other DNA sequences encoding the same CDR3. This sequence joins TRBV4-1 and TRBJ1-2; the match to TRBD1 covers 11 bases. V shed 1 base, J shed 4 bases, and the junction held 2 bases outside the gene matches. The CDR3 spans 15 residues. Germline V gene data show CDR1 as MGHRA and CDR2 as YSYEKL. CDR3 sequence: CASSQVDRGPYGYTF. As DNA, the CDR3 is TGCGCCAGCAGCCAAGTGGACAGGGGGCCCTATGGCTACACCTTC.

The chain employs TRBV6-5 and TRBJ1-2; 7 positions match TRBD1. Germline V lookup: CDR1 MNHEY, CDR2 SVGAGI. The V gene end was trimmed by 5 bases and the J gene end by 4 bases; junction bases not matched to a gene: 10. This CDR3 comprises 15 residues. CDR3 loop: CASSIIPGQSYGYTF. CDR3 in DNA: TGTGCCAGCAGTATCATCCCGGGACAGTCCTATGGCTACACCTTC.

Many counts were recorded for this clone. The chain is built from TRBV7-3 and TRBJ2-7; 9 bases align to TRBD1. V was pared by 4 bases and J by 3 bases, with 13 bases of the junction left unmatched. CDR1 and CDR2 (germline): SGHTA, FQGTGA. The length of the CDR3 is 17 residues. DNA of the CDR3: TGTGCCAGCAGCTATACCTTAGAGGGACAGGGTTTCTACGAGCAGTACTTC. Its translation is CASSYTLEGQGFYEQYF.

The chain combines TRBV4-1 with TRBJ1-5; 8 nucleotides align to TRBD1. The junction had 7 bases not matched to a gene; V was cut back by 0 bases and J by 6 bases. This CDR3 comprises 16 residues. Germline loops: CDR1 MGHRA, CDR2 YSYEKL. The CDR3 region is CASSQDRQGLGQPQHF. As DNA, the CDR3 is TGCGCCAGCAGCCAAGATCGACAGGGGCTCGGTCAGCCCCAGCATTTT.

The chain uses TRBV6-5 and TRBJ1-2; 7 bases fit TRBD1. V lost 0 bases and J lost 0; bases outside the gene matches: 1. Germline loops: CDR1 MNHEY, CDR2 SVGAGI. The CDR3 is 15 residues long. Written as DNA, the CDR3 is TGTGCCAGCAGTTACTCAGGGGGCTCTAACTATGGCTACACCTTC. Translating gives CASSYSGGSNYGYTF.

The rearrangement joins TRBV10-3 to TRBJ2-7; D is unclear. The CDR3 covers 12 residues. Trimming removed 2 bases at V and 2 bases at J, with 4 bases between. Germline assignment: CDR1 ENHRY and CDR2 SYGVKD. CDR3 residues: CAISEPTYEQYF. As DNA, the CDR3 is TGTGCCATCAGTGAGCCAACCTACGAGCAGTACTTC.

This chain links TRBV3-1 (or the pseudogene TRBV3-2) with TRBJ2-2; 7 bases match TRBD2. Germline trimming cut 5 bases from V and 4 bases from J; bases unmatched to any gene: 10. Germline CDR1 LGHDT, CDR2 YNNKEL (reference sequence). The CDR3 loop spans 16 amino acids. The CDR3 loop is CASSSPGTTFTGELFF. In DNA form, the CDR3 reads TGTGCCAGCAGCTCCCCGGGGACTACCTTCACCGGGGAGCTGTTTTTT.

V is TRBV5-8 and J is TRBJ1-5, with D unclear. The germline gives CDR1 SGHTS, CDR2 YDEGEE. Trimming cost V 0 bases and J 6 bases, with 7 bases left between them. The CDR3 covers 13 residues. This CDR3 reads CASSLGEVQPQHF. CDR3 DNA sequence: TGTGCCAGCAGCTTGGGAGAGGTTCAGCCCCAGCATTTT.